This T cell receptor (beta chain) came from a study of blood T cells in healthy people across ages (dated by TCRdb to 2015 to 2017). Study-level background: In model experiments, template switching captured about one uniquely barcoded TCR beta cDNA molecule for every two T cells. Using deep sequencing normalized with unique cDNA molecular identifiers, the study measured how TCR beta repertoire diversity changes with age. Four age groups were formed from the donors: young (average approximately 16 years), middle-aged (around 39), aged (62) and long-lived (approximately 78). To avoid experimental bias, donors of different ages were randomly spread across the sequencing lanes. Two additional independent replicas of 1 million unique cDNA reads from the same blood draw were analyzed for two donors (one aged 18 to 29 and one aged 80 or older).

V and J lose 5 bases and 6 bases, and a span of 16 bases separates them. Per the germline V gene, MNHNS is the CDR1 and SASEGT is the CDR2. The CDR3 starts with the cysteine, ends with the phenylalanine, and has 14 residues. Of all the DNA, just the CDR3 is kept, 42 bases in frame from base 1. The donors were 40 or so Caucasian individuals from Russia, aged 6 to 90 years, who were systemically healthy. Each donor gave approximately 10 milliliters of peripheral blood, collected into EDTA-treated Vacutainer tubes. Ficoll-Paque density-gradient centrifugation was used to isolate PBMCs, with at least 6.5 million per sample. Total RNA, at least 5 micrograms per sample, was extracted from PBMCs with Trizol reagent. For every donor, flow cytometry on a PBMC aliquot measured the percentage of naive CD45RAhigh/CD27high T cells. The library was obtained by 5' RACE. The instrument given in TCRdb is Illumina HiSeq 2500. The second PCR ran for roughly 6 to 11 cycles and used a J-beta primer mix along with a sample-barcoded 5' primer. Each TCR beta cDNA molecule received a unique molecular identifier from a template-switch 5' adaptor carrying 12 random nucleotides. At least 2.5 million CDR3-containing paired-end reads were obtained from each sample. The Mint cDNA synthesis kit, primed by a TRBC-specific oligonucleotide, was used to synthesize first-strand cDNA from all RNA. After uracil-DNA glycosylase treatment, a first 18-cycle PCR used universal primers M1SS and BC2_uni_R on all cDNA. In the original analysis: Each sample was normalized by randomly selecting 1 million high-quality reads, each carrying a distinct molecular identifier. Reads sharing molecular identifiers were discarded rather than binned into consensus sequences. MiTCR, run with a Q25 quality threshold and the strictest error-elimination algorithm, handled CDR3 identification, clonotype clustering and error correction. A nonparametric unseen species model with Euler transformation was used to estimate lower-bound total TCR beta diversity. Starting from the raw public reads, TCRdb applied fastp trimming at Q25, assembled clones with MiXCR and retained in-frame beta chains. Identical CDR3 proteins give one entry, which carries the most common genes and DNA. TCRdb, rather than the study authors, made the V and J calls. In this sample the table shows 1.5 million to 2 million distinct CDR3 sequences, 28% of which occur a single time. The ten largest clones capture 7.7% of the sample.

There are a few counts of this clonotype. Its specific antigen is unknown. One base away there is no much larger clone; base qualities are not given. What the work shows at the level of the full study, not this receptor alone: Compared with the aged group, more naive CD4+ T cells, fewer expanded clones and increased TCR diversity were shown by the long-lived group, suggesting age selection. Because the CMV infection status of the donors was unknown, age-related changes in expanded clonotypes may potentially have been confounded. Because profiling used bulk unsorted PBMCs, naive and antigen-experienced compartments could not be compared conclusively. Total diversity estimates from one million sequenced T cells were considered lower bounds and underestimates. There was a strong correlation between observed TCR beta diversity and the percentage of naive T cells measured by flow cytometry. Observed TCR beta diversity per million T cells fell roughly linearly with age, and a significant reduction was already apparent by age roughly 40.

The V gene is TRBV6-1 and the J gene is TRBJ1-1, with the D gene not confidently named. The source is a woman in her 30s in good health. Source material: blood. The DNA sequence follows: TGTGCCAGCAGTCGGGAGTACCTTCGCGCTGAAGCTTTCTTT. Its translation is CASSREYLRAEAFF.